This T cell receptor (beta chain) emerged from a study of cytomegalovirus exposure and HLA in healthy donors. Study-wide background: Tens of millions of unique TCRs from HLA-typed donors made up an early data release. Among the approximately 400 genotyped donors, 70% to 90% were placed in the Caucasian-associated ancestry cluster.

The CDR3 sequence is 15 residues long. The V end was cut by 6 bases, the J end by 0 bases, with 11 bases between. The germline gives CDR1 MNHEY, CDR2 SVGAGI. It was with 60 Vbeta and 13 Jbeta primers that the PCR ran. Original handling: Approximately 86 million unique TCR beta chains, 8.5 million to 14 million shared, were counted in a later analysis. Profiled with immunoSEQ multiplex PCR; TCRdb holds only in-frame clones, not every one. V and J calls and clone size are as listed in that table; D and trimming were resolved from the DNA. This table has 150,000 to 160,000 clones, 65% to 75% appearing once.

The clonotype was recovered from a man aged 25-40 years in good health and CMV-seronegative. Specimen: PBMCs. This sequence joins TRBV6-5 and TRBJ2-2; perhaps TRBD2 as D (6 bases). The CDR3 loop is CASRELATNTGELFF. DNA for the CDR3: TGTGCCAGCAGAGAGCTAGCGACGAACACCGGGGAGCTGTTTTTT.